Following are 26 T cell receptor beta chains from one sample sequenced in a study of control samples from healthy donors and cancer patients. Method: immunoSEQ multiplex PCR; TCRdb's copy keeps in-frame clones and lacks some. The sample comprises some 64,000 clones, less than 95% of which are singletons, and 1.2% rests with the top ten. Sequences were obtained from PBMCs. The receptor set was obtained from a woman aged 45-65 years with colorectal cancer.

The gene calls are TRBV7-3 and TRBJ2-5, with 7 nucleotides matching TRBD2. Germline V lookup: CDR1 SGHTA, CDR2 FQGTGA. V was pared by 6 bases and J by 5 bases, with 9 bases of the junction left unmatched. The CDR3 length is 14 residues. The CDR3 protein is CASRGGEPGETQYF. Here the CDR3 DNA reads TGTGCCAGCAGGGGGGGGGAACCAGGGGAGACCCAGTACTTC.

This clone was picked up a small number of times. The chain is built from TRBV19 and TRBJ1-1, with 8 bases fitting TRBD1. Per the germline V gene, CDR1 is LNHDA and CDR2 is SQIVND (reference sequence). The CDR3 sequence is 18 residues long. The V gene end was trimmed by 5 bases and the J gene end by 4 bases; junction bases not matched to a gene: 18. CDR3 in DNA: TGTGCCAGTAGTCACAGGAATGGTCAGGGGGCTTGGGTCACTGAAGCTTTCTTT. It codes for CASSHRNGQGAWVTEAFF.

This clone was picked up one time. The same CDR3 also results from other DNA sequences found in this sample. Written as DNA, the CDR3 is TGTGCCAGCAGTTCGGGAGGGGAGACCCAGTACTTC. Amino acid sequence: CASSSGGETQYF. The chain recombines TRBV28 with TRBJ2-5, with 8 nucleotides matching TRBD2. The CDR3 is 12 residues long. Germline loops: CDR1 MDHEN, CDR2 SYDVKM. Losses at the gene ends were 4 bases for V and 5 bases for J; bases not matched to a gene: 0. Drawing the rest from reference TRBV28 and TRBJ2-5, the complete variable domain is DVKVTQSSRYLVKRTGEKVFLECVQDMDHENMFWYRQDPGLGLRLIYFSYDVKMKEKGDIPEGYSVSREKKERFSLILESASTNQTSMYLCASSSGGETQYFGPGTRLLVL.

CDR3 sequence (DNA): TGTGCCAGCAGTGAAATTTCGAGTGGCGAGCAGTTCTTC. Protein product: CASSEISSGEQFF. This chain links TRBV2 with TRBJ2-1, with D unclear. The CDR3 spans 13 residues. In germline, CDR1 is SNHLY, CDR2 FYNNEI. Trimming cost V 2 bases and J 10 bases, with 12 bases left between them.

The chain couples TRBV2 to TRBJ2-1; TRBD2 matches at 8 bases. In germline, CDR1 is SNHLY, CDR2 FYNNEI. The junction had 6 bases not matched to a gene; V was cut back by 6 bases and J by 2 bases. This CDR3 has 15 amino acids. CDR3 residues: CASSPGLGAYNEQFF. The CDR3 nucleotides are TGTGCCAGCAGCCCGGGACTAGGAGCCTACAATGAGCAGTTCTTC.

The J gene is TRBJ2-1, the V gene TRBV7-7, with D perhaps TRBD1 or TRBD2 (5 bases each). The CDR3 extends over 13 amino acids. The V end was cut by 5 bases, the J end by 4 bases, with 9 bases between. Germline assignment: CDR1 SSHAT and CDR2 FNYEAQ (reference sequence). The CDR3 region is CASSQGTYNEQFF. CDR3 DNA: TGTGCCAGCAGCCAAGGGACGTACAATGAGCAGTTCTTC.

The chain joins TRBV5-4 to TRBJ1-2; D may be TRBD1 (6 bases). CDR3 length: 14 amino acids. Looked up from germline, CDR1 is SGHNT and CDR2 is YYREEE (reference sequence). V was trimmed by 4 bases and J by 4 bases, leaving 14 bases between them. CDR3 DNA: TGTGCCAGCAGCCGACAGGCTTTGAGCTATGGCTACACCTTC. Its translation: CASSRQALSYGYTF.

The rearrangement links TRBV11-3 to TRBJ1-3; D gene uncertain. V lost 1 base to trimming and J lost 1 base, with 5 bases between them. This CDR3 spans 14 amino acids. Germline CDR1 and CDR2: SGHNT and YENEEA. This CDR3 reads CASSLGGSGNTIYF. The CDR3 region has the DNA TGTGCCAGCAGCTTAGGGGGATCTGGAAACACCATATATTTT.

The chain has TRBV7-7 and TRBJ2-2; TRBD1 aligns across 7 bases. The CDR3 spans 13 residues. The germline CDR1 and CDR2 sequences are SSHAT and FNYEAQ (reference sequence). J was trimmed by 11 bases and V by 5 bases; bases with no gene match: 8. DNA for the CDR3: TGTGCCAGCAGCCGCGACAGGGACGAAGAGCTGTTTTTT. The encoded protein is CASSRDRDEELFF.

This clone was observed once. The genes are TRBV19 and TRBJ1-4; D gene unclear. The CDR3 spans 15 residues. V dropped 7 bases and J dropped 5 bases, with 17 bases sitting between them. Germline-derived CDR1 and CDR2 are LNHDA and SQIVND (reference sequence). CDR3 residues: CASTAEGGLNEKLFF. DNA for the CDR3: TGTGCCAGTACTGCCGAGGGAGGATTGAATGAAAAACTGTTTTTT. Filled out from reference TRBV19 and TRBJ1-4, the complete variable domain reads DGGITQSPKYLFRKEGQNVTLSCEQNLNHDAMYWYRQDPGQGLRLIYYSQIVNDFQKGDIAEGYSVSREKKESFPLTVTSAQKNPTAFYLCASTAEGGLNEKLFFGSGTQLSVL.

This CDR3 is CASSRDRGIYEQYF. As DNA, the CDR3 is TGCGCCAGCAGTAGGGACAGGGGTATCTACGAGCAGTACTTC. The V gene is TRBV10-1, the J gene TRBJ2-7; 10 positions agree with TRBD1. The J segment lost 3 bases and the V segment lost 5 bases, leaving 4 bases of the junction unmatched. The CDR3 extends over 14 amino acids. Germline V CDR1 and CDR2: WNHNN, SYGVQD (reference sequence).

J is TRBJ2-7 and V is TRBV7-9; 9 nucleotides match TRBD1. The J segment lost 5 bases and the V segment lost 2 bases, leaving 7 bases of the junction unmatched. The germline V gene has CDR1 SEHNR and CDR2 FQNEAQ (reference sequence). The CDR3 length is 15 residues. CDR3 in amino acids: CASSLTTGGRDEQYF. As DNA, the CDR3 is TGTGCCAGCAGCTTAACGACAGGGGGTAGGGACGAGCAGTACTTC.

The chain links TRBV12-3 or TRBV12-4 to TRBJ2-7, with no clear D. The CDR3 totals 12 residues. Deletions cut 4 bases from V and 2 bases from J, with 6 bases between. This CDR3 is CASSYTAYEQYF. The CDR3 nucleotides are TGTGCCAGCAGTTATACGGCCTACGAGCAGTACTTC.

This clone came up a few times. The chain combines TRBV12-3 or TRBV12-4 with TRBJ2-2; D not certain. The length of the CDR3 is 11 residues. Trimming took off 10 bases at V and 6 bases at J, with 9 bases between the two ends. This CDR3 reads CATGVAGELFF. The CDR3, as DNA: TGTGCCACTGGGGTGGCCGGGGAGCTGTTTTTT.

CDR3 in DNA: TGTGCCAGCAGCTTGGAAGTAGGGAATATGGAGCAGTACTTC. Translating it yields CASSLEVGNMEQYF. V usage is TRBV5-4 and J usage is TRBJ2-7, with D unresolved. CDR1 and CDR2 from the germline V gene are SGHNT and YYREEE (reference sequence). Trimming pared 0 bases from V and 7 bases from J, leaving 14 bases between. There are 14 residues in the CDR3.

This chain connects TRBV2 to TRBJ2-1; TRBD2 matches at 7 bases. This CDR3 spans 15 amino acids. Per the germline V gene, CDR1 is SNHLY and CDR2 is FYNNEI. With 5 bases clipped from V and 0 bases from J, the junction kept 4 bases outside the gene matches. The CDR3 region has the DNA TGTGCCAGCAGTCGGCGGGGGAGCTCCTACAATGAGCAGTTCTTC. Amino acid sequence: CASSRRGSSYNEQFF.

The genes are TRBV28 and TRBJ1-2, with unresolved D. V gave up 5 bases and J gave up 4 bases, with 8 bases separating them. Germline V gene data show CDR1 as MDHEN and CDR2 as SYDVKM. The CDR3 sequence is 12 residues long. CDR3 in DNA: TGTGCCAGCAGTCCACAAACCTATGGCTACACCTTC. As protein: CASSPQTYGYTF.

This clone was observed a single time. The chain employs TRBV18 and TRBJ1-4; 10 nucleotides align to TRBD1. The CDR3 runs to 16 residues. V was clipped by 5 bases and J by 4 bases; unmatched bases: 7. Germline assignment: CDR1 KGHSH and CDR2 LQKENI. In DNA form, the CDR3 reads TGTGCCAGCTCATCGGGACAGGGGCATAATAATGAAAAACTGTTTTTT. This sequence encodes CASSSGQGHNNEKLFF.

This clone was seen only once. The chain recombines TRBV3-1 (or the pseudogene TRBV3-2) with TRBJ1-4, with 9 bases aligning to TRBD1. The V segment lost 0 bases and the J segment 7 bases; nucleotides outside the gene matches: 3. Germline V CDR1 and CDR2: LGHDT, YNNKEL (reference sequence). This CDR3 region has 15 residues. Written as DNA, the CDR3 is TGTGCCAGCAGCCAAGAACAGGGGGCAGCTGAAAAACTGTTTTTT. Translated: CASSQEQGAAEKLFF.

As regards this clone: One junction end does not reproduce the germline sequence, and a read error may be involved. This chain connects TRBV3-1 (or the pseudogene TRBV3-2) to TRBJ2-7; the match to TRBD1 covers 8 bases. Germline V gene data show CDR1 as LGHDT and CDR2 as YNNKEL (reference sequence). The CDR3 loop spans 16 amino acids. The CDR3 protein is CVSSQGGGTGAYEQYF. The CDR3 nucleotides are TGTGTCAGCAGCCAAGGGGGCGGGACAGGAGCCTACGAGCAGTACTTC.

The J gene is TRBJ2-2, the V gene TRBV5-1; D might be TRBD1 (5 bases). Germline CDR1 is SGHRS and CDR2 is YFSETQ. The length of the CDR3 is 14 residues. V dropped 0 bases and J dropped 5 bases, with 8 bases sitting between them. CDR3 in DNA: TGCGCCAGCAGCTTGGGGTCAGGGACCGGGGAGCTGTTTTTT. This codes for CASSLGSGTGELFF.

The chain links TRBV4-1 to TRBJ1-1; D remains unclear. CDR1 is MGHRA and CDR2 is YSYEKL in the germline V gene. CDR3 length: 15 amino acids. With 3 bases removed from V and 0 bases from J, the gap between germline ends came to 11 bases. The DNA for the CDR3 is TGCGCCAGCAGCCAGTCGCTTAGAATGAACACTGAAGCTTTCTTT. This sequence encodes CASSQSLRMNTEAFF.

The V call is TRBV10-1, the J call TRBJ1-3; D call uncertain. V lost 4 bases and J lost 0, with 4 bases in between. This CDR3 spans 13 amino acids. CDR1 is WNHNN, CDR2 SYGVQD, per germline (reference sequence). CDR3 nucleotides: TGCGCCAGCAGTGCAGGCTCTGGAAACACCATATATTTT. Translated, it gives CASSAGSGNTIYF.

This chain connects TRBV2 to TRBJ1-5, with 9 nucleotides matching TRBD1. The germline CDR1 and CDR2 sequences are SNHLY and FYNNEI. This CDR3 region has 15 residues. V gave up 6 bases and J gave up 8 bases; unmatched junction bases: 11. CDR3 in amino acids: CASSSSRQGEKPQHF. Written as DNA, the CDR3 is TGTGCCAGCAGCTCCTCAAGACAGGGGGAAAAGCCCCAGCATTTT. Complete variable domain (other parts from reference TRBV2 and TRBJ1-5): EPEVTQTPSHQVTQMGQEVILRCVPISNHLYFYWYRQILGQKVEFLVSFYNNEISEKSEIFDDQFSVERPDGSNFTLKIRSTKLEDSAMYFCASSSSRQGEKPQHFGDGTRLSIL.

The CDR3 DNA is TGTGCCAGTAGCAGGGGGGCCTATGCCTACGAGCAGTACTTC. This encodes CASSRGAYAYEQYF. This rearrangement joins TRBV19 to TRBJ2-7; tentatively, D is TRBD1 (7 bases). The CDR3 length is 14 residues. Germline CDR1 reads LNHDA; CDR2 reads SQIVND (reference sequence). Trimming stripped 6 bases from V and 2 bases from J, with 14 bases between.

The rearrangement uses TRBV19 and TRBJ2-3; maybe TRBD2 (5 bases). CDR1 and CDR2 (germline): LNHDA, SQIVND (reference sequence). V was cut by 5 bases and J by 7 bases, with 13 bases left in between. The CDR3 is 13 residues long. Here the CDR3 DNA reads TGTGCCAGTAGTGCCGGACTCGAATATACGCAGTATTTT. Translated, it gives CASSAGLEYTQYF.